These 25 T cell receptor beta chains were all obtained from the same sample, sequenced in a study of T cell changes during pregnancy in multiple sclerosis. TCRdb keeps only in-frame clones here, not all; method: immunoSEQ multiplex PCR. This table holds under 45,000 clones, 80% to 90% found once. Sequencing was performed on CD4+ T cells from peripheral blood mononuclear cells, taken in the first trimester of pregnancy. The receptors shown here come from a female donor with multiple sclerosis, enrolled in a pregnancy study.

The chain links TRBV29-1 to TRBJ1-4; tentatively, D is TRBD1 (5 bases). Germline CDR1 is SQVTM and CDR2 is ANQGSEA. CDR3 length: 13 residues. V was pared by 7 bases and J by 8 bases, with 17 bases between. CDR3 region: CSASQGNEEKLFF. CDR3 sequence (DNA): TGCAGCGCCTCTCAGGGAAACGAGGAAAAACTGTTTTTT.

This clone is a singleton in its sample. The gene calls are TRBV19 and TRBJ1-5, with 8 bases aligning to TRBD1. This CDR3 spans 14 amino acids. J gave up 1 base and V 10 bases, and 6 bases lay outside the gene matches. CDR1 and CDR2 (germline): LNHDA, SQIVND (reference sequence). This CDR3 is CATSRQGSNQPQHF. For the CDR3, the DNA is TGTGCCACCTCGAGACAGGGGAGCAATCAGCCCCAGCATTTT. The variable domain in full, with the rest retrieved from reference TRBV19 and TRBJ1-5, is DGGITQSPKYLFRKEGQNVTLSCEQNLNHDAMYWYRQDPGQGLRLIYYSQIVNDFQKGDIAEGYSVSREKKESFPLTVTSAQKNPTAFYLCATSRQGSNQPQHFGDGTRLSIL.

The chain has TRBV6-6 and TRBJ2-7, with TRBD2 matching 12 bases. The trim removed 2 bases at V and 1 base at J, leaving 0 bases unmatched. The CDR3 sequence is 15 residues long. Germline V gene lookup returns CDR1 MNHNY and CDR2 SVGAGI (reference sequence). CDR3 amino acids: CASSYGLAGSYEQYF. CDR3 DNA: TGTGCCAGCAGTTACGGACTAGCGGGGTCCTACGAGCAGTACTTC.

For the CDR3, the DNA is TGTGCCACCACTAGCGGGAGTAGCACAGATACGCAGTATTTT. It codes for CATTSGSSTDTQYF. The genes are TRBV10-3 and TRBJ2-3; 11 bases fit TRBD2. The CDR3 consists of 14 residues. J was trimmed by 0 bases and V by 10 bases; bases with no gene match: 3. The germline gives CDR1 ENHRY, CDR2 SYGVKD.

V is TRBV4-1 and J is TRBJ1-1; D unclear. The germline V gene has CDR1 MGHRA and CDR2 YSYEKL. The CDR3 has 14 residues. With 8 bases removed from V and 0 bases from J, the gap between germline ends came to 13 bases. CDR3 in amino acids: CASRDFSVNTEAFF. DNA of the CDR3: TGCGCCAGCCGAGATTTCAGCGTGAACACTGAAGCTTTCTTT.

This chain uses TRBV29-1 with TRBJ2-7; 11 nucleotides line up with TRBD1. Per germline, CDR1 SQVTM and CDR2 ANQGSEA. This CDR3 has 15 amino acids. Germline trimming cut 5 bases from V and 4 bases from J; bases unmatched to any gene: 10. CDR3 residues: CSVSRGTGGGYEQYF. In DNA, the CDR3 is TGCAGCGTTTCGAGAGGGACAGGGGGTGGGTACGAGCAGTACTTC.

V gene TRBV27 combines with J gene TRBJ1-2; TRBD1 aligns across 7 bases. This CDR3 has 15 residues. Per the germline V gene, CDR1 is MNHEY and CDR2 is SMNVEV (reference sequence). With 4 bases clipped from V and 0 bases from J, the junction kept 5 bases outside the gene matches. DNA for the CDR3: TGTGCCAGCAGTTCCAACAGGGGCGCTAACTATGGCTACACCTTC. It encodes CASSSNRGANYGYTF.

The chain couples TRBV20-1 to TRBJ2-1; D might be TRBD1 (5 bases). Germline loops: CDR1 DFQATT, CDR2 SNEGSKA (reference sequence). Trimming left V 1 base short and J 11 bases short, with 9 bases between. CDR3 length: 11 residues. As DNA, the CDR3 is TGCAGTGCTAGAGTGGACATCCAGCAGTTCTTC. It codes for CSARVDIQQFF.

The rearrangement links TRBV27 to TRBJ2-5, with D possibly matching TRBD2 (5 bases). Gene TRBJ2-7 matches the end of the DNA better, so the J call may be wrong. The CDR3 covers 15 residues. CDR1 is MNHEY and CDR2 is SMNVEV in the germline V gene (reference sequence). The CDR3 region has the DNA TGTGCCAGCAGTCCACACACTAGTTCGGTATACGAGCAGTACTTC. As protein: CASSPHTSSVYEQYF.

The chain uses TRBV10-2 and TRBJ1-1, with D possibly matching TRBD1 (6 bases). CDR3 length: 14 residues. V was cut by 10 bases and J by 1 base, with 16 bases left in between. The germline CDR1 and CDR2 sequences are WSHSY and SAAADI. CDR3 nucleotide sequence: TGCGCCACCAGGAGGGCAGGGGAGAACACTGAAGCTTTCTTT. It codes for CATRRAGENTEAFF.

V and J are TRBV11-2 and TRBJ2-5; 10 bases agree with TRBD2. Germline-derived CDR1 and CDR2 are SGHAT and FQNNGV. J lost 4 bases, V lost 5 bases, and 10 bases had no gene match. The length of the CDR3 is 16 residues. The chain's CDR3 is CASSPAGAGGGETQYF. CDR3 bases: TGTGCCAGCAGCCCCGCGGGAGCGGGGGGGGGAGAGACCCAGTACTTC.

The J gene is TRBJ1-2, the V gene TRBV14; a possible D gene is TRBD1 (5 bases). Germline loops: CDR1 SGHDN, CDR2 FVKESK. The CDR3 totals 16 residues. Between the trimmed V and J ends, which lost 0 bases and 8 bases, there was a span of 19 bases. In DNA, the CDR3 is TGTGCCAGCAGCCAAGACGACAGAAATAGGCTTTACGGCTACACCTTC. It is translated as CASSQDDRNRLYGYTF.

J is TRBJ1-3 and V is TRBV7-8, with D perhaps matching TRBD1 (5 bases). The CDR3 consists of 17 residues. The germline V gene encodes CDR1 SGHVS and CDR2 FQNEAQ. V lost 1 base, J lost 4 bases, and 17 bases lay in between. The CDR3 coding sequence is TGTGCCAGCAGCTTAGTCATTTCTGGGGCGAGGGGAAACACCATATATTTT. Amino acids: CASSLVISGARGNTIYF.

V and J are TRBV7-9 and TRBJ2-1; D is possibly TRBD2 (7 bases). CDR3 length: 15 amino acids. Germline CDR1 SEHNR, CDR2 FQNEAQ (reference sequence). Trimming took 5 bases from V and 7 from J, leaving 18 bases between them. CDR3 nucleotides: TGTGCCAGCAGCCCTCCGGGGGGACACTGGAATGAGCAGTTCTTC. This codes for CASSPPGGHWNEQFF.

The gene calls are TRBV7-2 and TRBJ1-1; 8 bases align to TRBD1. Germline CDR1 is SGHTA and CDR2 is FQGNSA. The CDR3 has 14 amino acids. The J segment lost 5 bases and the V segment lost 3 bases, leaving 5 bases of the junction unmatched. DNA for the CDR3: TGTGCCAGCAGCTTCCGGGACAGGTCGACTGAAGCTTTCTTT. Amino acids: CASSFRDRSTEAFF.

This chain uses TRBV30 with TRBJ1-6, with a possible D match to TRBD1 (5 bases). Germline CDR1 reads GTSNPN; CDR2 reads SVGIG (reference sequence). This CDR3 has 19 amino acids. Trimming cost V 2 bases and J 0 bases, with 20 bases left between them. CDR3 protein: CAWSTNGRDPSSYNSPLHF. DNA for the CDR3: TGTGCCTGGAGTACTAACGGGAGGGACCCTAGCTCCTATAATTCACCCCTCCACTTT.

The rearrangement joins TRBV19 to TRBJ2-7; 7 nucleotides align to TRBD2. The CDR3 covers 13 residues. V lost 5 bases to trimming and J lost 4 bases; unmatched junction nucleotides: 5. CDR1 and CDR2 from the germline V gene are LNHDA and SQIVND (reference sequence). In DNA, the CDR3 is TGTGCCAGTAGTGTGGGGAGGGGATACGAGCAGTACTTC. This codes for CASSVGRGYEQYF.

CDR3 sequence: CASSGLQGAGTDTQYF. The CDR3 region has the DNA TGCGCCAGCAGCGGGCTGCAGGGGGCTGGCACAGATACGCAGTATTTT. This sequence joins TRBV5-1 and TRBJ2-3; 8 nucleotides match TRBD1. V lost 4 bases and J lost 1; bases outside the gene matches: 8. Germline V gene lookup returns CDR1 SGHRS and CDR2 YFSETQ. The CDR3 has 16 amino acids.

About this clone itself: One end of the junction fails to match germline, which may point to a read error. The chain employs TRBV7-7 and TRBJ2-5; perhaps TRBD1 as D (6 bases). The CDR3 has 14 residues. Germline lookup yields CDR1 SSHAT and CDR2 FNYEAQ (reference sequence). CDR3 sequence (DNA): TGTGCTAGCAGCCAATCAGGCACAGGGGAGACCCAGTACTTC. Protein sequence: CASSQSGTGETQYF.

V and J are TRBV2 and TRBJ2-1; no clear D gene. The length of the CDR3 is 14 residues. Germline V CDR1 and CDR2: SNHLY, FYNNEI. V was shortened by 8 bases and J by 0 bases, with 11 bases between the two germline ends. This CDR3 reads CASQLDSSYNEQFF. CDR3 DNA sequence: TGTGCCAGCCAGTTAGACTCCTCCTACAATGAGCAGTTCTTC.

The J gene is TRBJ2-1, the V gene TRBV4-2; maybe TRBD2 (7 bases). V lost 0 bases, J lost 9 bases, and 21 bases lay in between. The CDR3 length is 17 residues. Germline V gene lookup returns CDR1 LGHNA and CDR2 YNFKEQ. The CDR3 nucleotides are TGTGCCAGCAGCCAAGAAAAGGGGGGAGGGCCTATAAGTGAGCAGTTCTTC. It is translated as CASSQEKGGGPISEQFF.

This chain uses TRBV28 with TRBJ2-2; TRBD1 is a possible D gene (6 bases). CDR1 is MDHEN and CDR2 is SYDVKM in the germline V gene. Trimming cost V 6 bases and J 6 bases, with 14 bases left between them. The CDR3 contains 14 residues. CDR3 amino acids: CASSQTGWAGELFF. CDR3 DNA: TGTGCCAGCAGCCAAACAGGGTGGGCCGGGGAGCTGTTTTTT.

In DNA form, the CDR3 reads TGTGCCAGCAGCATAGACAGGGATCTTCGGGGCTACACCTTC. Protein: CASSIDRDLRGYTF. This chain connects TRBV13 to TRBJ1-2; 7 bases are shared with TRBD1. Germline CDR1 PRHDT, CDR2 FYEKMQ (reference sequence). The CDR3 has 14 residues. Trimming at V came to 5 bases and at J to 8 bases, leaving 11 bases not matched to a gene.

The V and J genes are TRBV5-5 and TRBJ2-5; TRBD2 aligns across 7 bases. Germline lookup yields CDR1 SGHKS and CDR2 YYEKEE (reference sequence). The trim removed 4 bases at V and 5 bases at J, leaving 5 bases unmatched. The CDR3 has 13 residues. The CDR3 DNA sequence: TGTGCCAGCAGCGCACTAGCGCGGGAGACCCAGTACTTC. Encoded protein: CASSALARETQYF.

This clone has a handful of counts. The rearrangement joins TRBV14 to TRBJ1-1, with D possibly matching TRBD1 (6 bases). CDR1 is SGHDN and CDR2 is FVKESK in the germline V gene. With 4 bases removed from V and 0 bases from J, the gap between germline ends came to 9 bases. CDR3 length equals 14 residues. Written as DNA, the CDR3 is TGTGCCAGCAGCCTATCAGGGGTGAACACTGAAGCTTTCTTT. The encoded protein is CASSLSGVNTEAFF. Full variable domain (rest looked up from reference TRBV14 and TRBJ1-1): EAGVTQFPSHSVIEKGQTVTLRCDPISGHDNLYWYRRVMGKEIKFLLHFVKESKQDESGMPNNRFLAERTGGTYSTLKVQPAELEDSGVYFCASSLSGVNTEAFFGQGTRLTVV.